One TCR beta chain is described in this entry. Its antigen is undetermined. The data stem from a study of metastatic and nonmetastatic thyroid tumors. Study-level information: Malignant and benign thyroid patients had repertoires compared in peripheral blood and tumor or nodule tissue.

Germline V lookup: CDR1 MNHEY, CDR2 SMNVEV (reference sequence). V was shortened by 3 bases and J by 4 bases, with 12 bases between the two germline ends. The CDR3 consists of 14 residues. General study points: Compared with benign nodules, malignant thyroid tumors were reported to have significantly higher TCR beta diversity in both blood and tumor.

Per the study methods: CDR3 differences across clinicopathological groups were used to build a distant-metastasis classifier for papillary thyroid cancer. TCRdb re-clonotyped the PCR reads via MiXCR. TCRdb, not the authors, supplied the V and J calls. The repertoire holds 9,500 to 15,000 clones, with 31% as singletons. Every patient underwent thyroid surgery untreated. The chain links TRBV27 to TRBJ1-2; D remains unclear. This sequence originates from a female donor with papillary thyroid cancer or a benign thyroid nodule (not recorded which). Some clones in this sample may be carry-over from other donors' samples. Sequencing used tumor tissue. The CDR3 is CASSLSPSTYGYTF. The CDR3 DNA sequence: TGTGCCAGCAGTTTGTCTCCCAGTACCTATGGCTACACCTTC.